Given below is one TCR beta chain in context. Its antigen is still unknown. The TCR library protocol was used to attach unique molecular identifiers. These identifiers were attached to individual cDNA molecules. TCRdb reprocessed the 5' RACE reads via MiXCR and lists one record per CDR3 protein. The table has some 57,000 distinct CDR3 sequences, roughly 12% seen once. This entry belongs to a study of early T cells in non-severe SARS-CoV-2 infection. Turning to the study itself: Chains stayed unpaired after sequencing of bulk RNA from unsorted whole blood.

The CDR3 is made up of 15 amino acids. CDR1 and CDR2 from the germline V gene are SGHNT and YENEEA. The J segment lost 3 bases and the V segment lost 5 bases, leaving 8 bases of the junction unmatched. Whole-study results and caveats: The study's VDJdb matching favored anti-spike CD8 responses and missed private and CD4 specificities.

The origin of this receptor is an adult who was a healthcare worker with PCR-confirmed SARS-CoV-2 infection or an uninfected control (not recorded which). Sequencing input: whole blood. The chain combines TRBV11-3 with TRBJ2-3, with TRBD2 identical over 7 bases. The CDR3 DNA is TGTGCCAGCAGCCCCGGGACGGGAGGAACAGATACGCAGTATTTT. This translates into CASSPGTGGTDTQYF. Full variable domain (remainder filled in from reference TRBV11-3 and TRBJ2-3): EAGVVQSPRYKIIEKKQPVAFWCNPISGHNTLYWYLQNLGQGPELLIRYENEEAVDDSQLPKDRFSAERLKGVDSTLKIQPAELGDSAVYLCASSPGTGGTDTQYFGPGTRLTVL.